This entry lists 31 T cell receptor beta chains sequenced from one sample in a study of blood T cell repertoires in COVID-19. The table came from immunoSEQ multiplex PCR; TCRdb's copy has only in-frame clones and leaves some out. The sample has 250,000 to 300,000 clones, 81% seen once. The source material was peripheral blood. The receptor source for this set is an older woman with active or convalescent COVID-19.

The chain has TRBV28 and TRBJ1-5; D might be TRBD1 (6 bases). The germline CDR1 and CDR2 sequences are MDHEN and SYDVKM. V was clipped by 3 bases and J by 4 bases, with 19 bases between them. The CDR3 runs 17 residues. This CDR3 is CASSLGQRGTLNQPQHF. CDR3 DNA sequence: TGTGCCAGCAGTTTGGGCCAACGAGGGACACTTAATCAGCCCCAGCATTTT.

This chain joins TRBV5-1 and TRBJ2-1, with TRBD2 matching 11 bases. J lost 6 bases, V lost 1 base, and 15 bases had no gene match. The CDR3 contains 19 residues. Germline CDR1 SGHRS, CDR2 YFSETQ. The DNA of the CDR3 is TGCGCCAGCAGCTTGTTCTCTGCGGACTGGACTAGCGGGTTCAATGAGCAGTTCTTC. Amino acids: CASSLFSADWTSGFNEQFF.

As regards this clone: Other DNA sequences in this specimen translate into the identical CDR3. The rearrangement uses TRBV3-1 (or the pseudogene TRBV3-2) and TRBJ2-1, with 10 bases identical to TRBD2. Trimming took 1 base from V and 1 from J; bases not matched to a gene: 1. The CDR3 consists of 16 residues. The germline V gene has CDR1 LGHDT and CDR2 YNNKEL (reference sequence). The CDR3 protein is CASSQASGGSYNEQFF. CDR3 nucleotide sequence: TGTGCCAGCAGCCAAGCTAGCGGGGGTTCCTACAATGAGCAGTTCTTC.

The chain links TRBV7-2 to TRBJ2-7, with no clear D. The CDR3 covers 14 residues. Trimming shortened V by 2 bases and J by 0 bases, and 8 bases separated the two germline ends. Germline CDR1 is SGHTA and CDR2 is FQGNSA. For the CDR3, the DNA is TGTGCCAGCAGCTTAACGGCTAGCTCCTACGAGCAGTACTTC. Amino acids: CASSLTASSYEQYF.

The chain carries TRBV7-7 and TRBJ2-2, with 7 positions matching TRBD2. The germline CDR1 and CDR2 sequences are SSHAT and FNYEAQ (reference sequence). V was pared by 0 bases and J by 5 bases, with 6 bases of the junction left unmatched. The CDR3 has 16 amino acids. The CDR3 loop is CASSLAAGTTTGELFF. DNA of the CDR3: TGTGCCAGCAGCTTAGCCGCGGGGACTACAACCGGGGAGCTGTTTTTT.

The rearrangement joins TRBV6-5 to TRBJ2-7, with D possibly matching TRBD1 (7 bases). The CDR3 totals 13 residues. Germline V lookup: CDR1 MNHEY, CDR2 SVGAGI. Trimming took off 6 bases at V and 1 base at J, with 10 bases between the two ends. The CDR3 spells CASRAGQSYEQYF. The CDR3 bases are TGTGCCAGCAGGGCGGGACAGTCCTACGAGCAGTACTTC.

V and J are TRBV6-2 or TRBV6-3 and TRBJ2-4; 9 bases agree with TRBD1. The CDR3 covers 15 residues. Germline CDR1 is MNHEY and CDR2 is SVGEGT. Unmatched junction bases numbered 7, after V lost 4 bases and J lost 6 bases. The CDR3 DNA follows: TGTGCCAGCAGTTTCCAACCGGGACAGGGAAACATTCAGTACTTC. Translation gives CASSFQPGQGNIQYF.

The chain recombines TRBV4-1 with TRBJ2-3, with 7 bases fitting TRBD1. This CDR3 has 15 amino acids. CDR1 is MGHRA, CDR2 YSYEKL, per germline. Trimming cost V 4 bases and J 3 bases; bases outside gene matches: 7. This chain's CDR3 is CASSPGRGQTDTQYF. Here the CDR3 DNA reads TGCGCCAGCAGCCCTGGTAGGGGGCAAACAGATACGCAGTATTTT.

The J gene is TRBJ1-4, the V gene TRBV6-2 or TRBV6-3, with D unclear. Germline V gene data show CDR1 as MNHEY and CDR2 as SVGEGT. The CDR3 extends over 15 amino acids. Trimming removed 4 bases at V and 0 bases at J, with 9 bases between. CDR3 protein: CASSWPSATNEKLFF. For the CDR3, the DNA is TGTGCCAGCAGTTGGCCATCTGCAACTAATGAAAAACTGTTTTTT.

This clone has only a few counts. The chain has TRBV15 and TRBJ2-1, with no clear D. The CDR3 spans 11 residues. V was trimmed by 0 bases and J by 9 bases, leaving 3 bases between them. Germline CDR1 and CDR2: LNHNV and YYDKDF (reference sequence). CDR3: CATSRDIEQFF. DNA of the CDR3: TGTGCCACCAGCAGAGATATTGAGCAGTTCTTC.

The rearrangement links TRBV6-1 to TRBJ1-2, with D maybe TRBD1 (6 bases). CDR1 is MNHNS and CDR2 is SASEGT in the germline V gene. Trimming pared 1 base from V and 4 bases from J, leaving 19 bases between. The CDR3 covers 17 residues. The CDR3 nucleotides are TGTGCCAGCAGTGAAGAAAGGGCAGGGGTCGCGGGCTATGGCTACACCTTC. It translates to CASSEERAGVAGYGYTF.

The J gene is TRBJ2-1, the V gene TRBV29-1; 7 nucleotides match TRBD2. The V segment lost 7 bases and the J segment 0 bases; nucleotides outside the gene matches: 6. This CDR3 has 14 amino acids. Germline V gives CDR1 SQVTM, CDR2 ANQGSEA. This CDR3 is CSARLAGSYNEQFF. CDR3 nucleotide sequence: TGCAGCGCCAGACTAGCCGGCTCCTACAATGAGCAGTTCTTC.

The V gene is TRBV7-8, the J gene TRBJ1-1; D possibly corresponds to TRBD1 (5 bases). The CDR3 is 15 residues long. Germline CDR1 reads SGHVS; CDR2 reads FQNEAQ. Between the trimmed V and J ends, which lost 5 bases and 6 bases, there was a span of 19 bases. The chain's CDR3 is CASSGARARGSEAFF. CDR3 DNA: TGTGCCAGCAGCGGAGCAAGAGCTCGGGGGTCTGAAGCTTTCTTT.

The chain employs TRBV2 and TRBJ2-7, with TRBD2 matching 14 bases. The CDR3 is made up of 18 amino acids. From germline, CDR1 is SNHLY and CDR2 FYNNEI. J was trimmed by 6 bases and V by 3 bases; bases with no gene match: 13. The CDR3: CASSEATSGGATRIEQYF. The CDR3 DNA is TGTGCCAGCAGTGAGGCGACTAGCGGGGGGGCTACAAGAATCGAGCAGTACTTC.

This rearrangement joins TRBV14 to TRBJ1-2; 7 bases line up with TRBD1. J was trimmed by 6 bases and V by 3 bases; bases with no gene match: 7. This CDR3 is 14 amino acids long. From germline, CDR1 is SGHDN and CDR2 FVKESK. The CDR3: CASSHFGTADGYTF. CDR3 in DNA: TGTGCCAGCAGCCATTTCGGGACAGCCGATGGCTACACCTTC.

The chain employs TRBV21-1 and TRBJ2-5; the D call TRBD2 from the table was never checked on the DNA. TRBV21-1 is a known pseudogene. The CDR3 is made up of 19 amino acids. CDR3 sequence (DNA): TGTGCCAGCAGCAAAAGGGTGGGTGTAACTAGCGGGCCGACGGAGACCCAGTACTTC. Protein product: CASSKRVGVTSGPTETQYF.

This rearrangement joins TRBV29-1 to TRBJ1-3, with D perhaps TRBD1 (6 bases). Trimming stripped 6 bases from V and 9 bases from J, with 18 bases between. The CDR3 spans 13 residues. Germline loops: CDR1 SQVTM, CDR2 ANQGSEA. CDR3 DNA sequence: TGCAGCGTCGCTTTGACAGGTTCCTTCACCATATATTTT. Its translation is CSVALTGSFTIYF.

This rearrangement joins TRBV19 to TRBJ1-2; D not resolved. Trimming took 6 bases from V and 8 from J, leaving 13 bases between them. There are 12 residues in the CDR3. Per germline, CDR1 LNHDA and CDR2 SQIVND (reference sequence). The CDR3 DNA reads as TGTGCCAGTAGCCCGCGGGGAAGAGGCTACACCTTC. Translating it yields CASSPRGRGYTF.

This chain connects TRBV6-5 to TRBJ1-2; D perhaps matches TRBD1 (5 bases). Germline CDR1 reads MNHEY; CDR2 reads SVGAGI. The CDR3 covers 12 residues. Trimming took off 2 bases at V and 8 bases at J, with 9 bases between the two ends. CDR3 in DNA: TGTGCCAGCAGTTACGCAGGGCAAGGCTACACCTTC. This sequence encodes CASSYAGQGYTF.

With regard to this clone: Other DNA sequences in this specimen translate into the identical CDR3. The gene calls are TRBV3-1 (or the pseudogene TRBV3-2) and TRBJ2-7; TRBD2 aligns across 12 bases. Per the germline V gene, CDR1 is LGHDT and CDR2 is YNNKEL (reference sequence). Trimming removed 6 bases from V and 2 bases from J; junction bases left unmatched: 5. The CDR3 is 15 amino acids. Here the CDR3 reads CASSPTSGGTYEQYF. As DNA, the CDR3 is TGTGCCAGCAGTCCTACTAGCGGGGGGACCTACGAGCAGTACTTC.

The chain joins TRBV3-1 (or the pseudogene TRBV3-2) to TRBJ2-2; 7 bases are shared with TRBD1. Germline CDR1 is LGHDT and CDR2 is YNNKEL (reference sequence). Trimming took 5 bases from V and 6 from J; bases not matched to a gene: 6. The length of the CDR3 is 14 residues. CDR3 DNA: TGTGCCAGCAGCAGGGGGCATTTGGCCGGGGAGCTGTTTTTT. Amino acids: CASSRGHLAGELFF.

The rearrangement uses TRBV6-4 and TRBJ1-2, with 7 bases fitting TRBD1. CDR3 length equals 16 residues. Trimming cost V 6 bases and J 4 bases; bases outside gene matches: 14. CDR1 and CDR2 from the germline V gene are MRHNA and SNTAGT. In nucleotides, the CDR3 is TGTGCCAGCAGCCCGACCCCCATAGGACAGGTCTATGGCTACACCTTC. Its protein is CASSPTPIGQVYGYTF.

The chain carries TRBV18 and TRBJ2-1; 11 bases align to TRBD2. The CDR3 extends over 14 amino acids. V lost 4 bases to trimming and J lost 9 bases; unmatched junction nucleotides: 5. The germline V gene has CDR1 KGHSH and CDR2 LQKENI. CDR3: CASSLAGGPGEQFF. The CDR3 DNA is TGTGCCAGCTCACTAGCGGGGGGGCCTGGTGAGCAGTTCTTC.

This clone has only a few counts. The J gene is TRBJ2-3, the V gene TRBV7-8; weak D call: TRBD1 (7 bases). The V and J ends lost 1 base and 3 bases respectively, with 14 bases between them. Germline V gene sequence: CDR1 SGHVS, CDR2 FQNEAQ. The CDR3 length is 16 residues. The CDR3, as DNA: TGTGCCAGCAGCTTAGTGACAGGGAGGAGTACAGATACGCAGTATTTT. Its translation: CASSLVTGRSTDTQYF.

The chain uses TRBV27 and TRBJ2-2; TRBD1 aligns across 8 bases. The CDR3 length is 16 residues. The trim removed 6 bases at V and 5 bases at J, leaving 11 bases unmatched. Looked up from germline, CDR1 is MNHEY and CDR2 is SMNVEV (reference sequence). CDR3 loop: CASSGYQGARTGELFF. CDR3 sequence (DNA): TGTGCCAGCAGCGGATACCAGGGGGCCCGTACCGGGGAGCTGTTTTTT.

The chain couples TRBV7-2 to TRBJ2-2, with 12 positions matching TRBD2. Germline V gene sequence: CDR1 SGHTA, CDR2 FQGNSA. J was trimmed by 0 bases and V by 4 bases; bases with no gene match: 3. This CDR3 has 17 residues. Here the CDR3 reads CASSSPSGGANTGELFF. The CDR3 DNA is TGTGCCAGCAGCTCCCCTAGCGGGGGGGCGAACACCGGGGAGCTGTTTTTT.

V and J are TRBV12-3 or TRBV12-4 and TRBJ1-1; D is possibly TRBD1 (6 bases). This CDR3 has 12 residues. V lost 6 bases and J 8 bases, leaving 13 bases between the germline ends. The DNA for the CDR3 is TGTGCCAGCAGCCCAACAGGGAACGAAGCTTTCTTT. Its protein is CASSPTGNEAFF.

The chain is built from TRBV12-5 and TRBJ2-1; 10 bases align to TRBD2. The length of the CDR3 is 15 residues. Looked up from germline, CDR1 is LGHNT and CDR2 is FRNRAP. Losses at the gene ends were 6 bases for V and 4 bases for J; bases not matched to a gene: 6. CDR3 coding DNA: TGTGCTAGTGGACCCCCTAGCGGGGGATACAATGAGCAGTTCTTC. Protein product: CASGPPSGGYNEQFF.

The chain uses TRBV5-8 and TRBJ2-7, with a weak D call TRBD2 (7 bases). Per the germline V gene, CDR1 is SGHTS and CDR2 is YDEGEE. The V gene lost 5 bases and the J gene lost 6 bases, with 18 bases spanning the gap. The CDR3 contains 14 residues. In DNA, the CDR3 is TGTGCCAGCAGTAGGGGGGGGAAGGTCCCCGAGCAGTACTTC. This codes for CASSRGGKVPEQYF.

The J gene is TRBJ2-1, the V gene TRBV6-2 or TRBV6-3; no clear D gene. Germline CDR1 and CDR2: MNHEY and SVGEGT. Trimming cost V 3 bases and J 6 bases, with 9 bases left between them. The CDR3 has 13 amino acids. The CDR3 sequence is CASSYYAVNEQFF. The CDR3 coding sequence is TGTGCCAGCAGTTATTATGCGGTCAATGAGCAGTTCTTC.

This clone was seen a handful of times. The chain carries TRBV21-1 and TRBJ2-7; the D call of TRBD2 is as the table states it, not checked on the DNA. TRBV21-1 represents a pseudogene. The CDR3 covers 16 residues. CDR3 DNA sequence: TGTGCCAGCAGCAAAGTCAAGCGTGGCAGAACCTACGAGCAGTACTTC. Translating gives CASSKVKRGRTYEQYF.